This is a list of T cell receptor beta chains from one sample in a study of blood T cell repertoires in COVID-19. Clones were sequenced by immunoSEQ multiplex PCR, and TCRdb holds only the in-frame ones, with some missing. This sample has fewer than 120,000 clones, with over 60% found just once. Sequenced: peripheral blood. The receptors originated from a woman of 80 years or more with acute or convalescent COVID-19. Each CDR3 is given with its conserved first and last residue. The D gene is left open where the match is weak. Clone size is stated in some rows and not others, as once, few, many or a class when expanded.

clone_size,d_call,j_call,v_call,cdr3_aa,cdr3_nt
.,.,TRBJ1-5,TRBV12-2,CASRGAGVQFQPQHF,TGTGCAAGTCGCGGGGCAGGGGTCCAATTCCAGCCCCAGCATTTT
.,.,TRBJ1-4,TRBV11-2,CASSWRGGTGSEKLFF,TGTGCCAGCAGCTGGCGGGGGGGTACTGGTTCGGAAAAACTGTTTTTT
.,TRBD1,TRBJ2-5,TRBV29-1,CSVRPGTGEETQYF,TGCAGCGTTCGACCCGGGACAGGGGAAGAGACCCAGTACTTC
.,TRBD1,TRBJ1-1,TRBV24-1,CATSDSGQGDTEAFF,TGTGCCACCAGTGACTCGGGACAGGGGGACACTGAAGCTTTCTTT
.,TRBD1,TRBJ1-6,TRBV19,CASSTRDRGNSPLHF,TGTGCCAGTAGTACCCGGGACAGAGGAAATTCACCCCTCCACTTT
.,.,TRBJ1-4,TRBV6-1,CASSEGPGGEKLFF,TGTGCCAGCAGTGAAGGCCCGGGGGGTGAAAAACTGTTTTTT
.,.,TRBJ1-6,TRBV28,CASTSTDGSSYNSPLHF,TGTGCCAGCACCTCGACTGACGGGAGCTCCTATAATTCACCCCTCCACTTT
large,TRBD1,TRBJ2-1,TRBV7-9,CASSTRTGYYNEQFF,TGTGCCAGCAGCACCCGGACAGGGTATTACAATGAGCAGTTCTTC
few,TRBD1,TRBJ1-5,TRBV5-1,CASSLGQGSNQPQHF,TGCGCCAGCAGCTTGGGACAGGGGAGCAATCAGCCCCAGCATTTT
once,TRBD1,TRBJ1-1,TRBV3-1/TRBV3-2,CASSQGGQVEAFF,TGTGCCAGCAGCCAAGGCGGACAGGTTGAAGCTTTCTTT
.,.,TRBJ2-1,TRBV7-2,CASSLWAGQDNEQFF,TGTGCCAGCAGCTTATGGGCAGGACAAGACAATGAGCAGTTCTTC
.,TRBD1,TRBJ2-3,TRBV7-2,CASSLDAGQGSDTQYF,TGTGCCAGCAGCTTAGATGCGGGACAGGGTTCAGATACGCAGTATTTT
.,.,TRBJ1-5,TRBV19,CASSADRGGQPQHF,TGTGCCAGTAGTGCGGACAGAGGTGGGCAGCCCCAGCATTTT
.,.,TRBJ1-2,TRBV18,CASSPSDLYRFNF,TGTGCCAGCTCACCGAGCGACCTATATCGTTTCAACTTC
.,TRBD2,TRBJ2-7,TRBV10-3,CAISRLAAGEQYF,TGTGCCATCAGTCGACTAGCGGCCGGCGAGCAGTACTTC
.,TRBD1,TRBJ2-3,TRBV19,CASSTGQGAADTQYF,TGTGCCAGTAGTACCGGACAGGGGGCCGCAGATACGCAGTATTTT
.,.,TRBJ2-5,TRBV2,CASSRDLQETQYF,TGTGCCAGCAGTCGGGACTTGCAAGAGACCCAGTACTTC
few,TRBD1,TRBJ2-6,TRBV2,CASSDMVGTGYSGANVLTF,TGTGCCAGCAGTGATATGGTTGGGACAGGGTATTCCGGGGCCAACGTCCTGACTTTC
.,.,TRBJ1-6,TRBV28,CASSLDVRDSPLHF,TGTGCCAGCAGTTTAGACGTTCGGGATTCACCCCTCCACTTT
.,TRBD1,TRBJ1-1,TRBV20-1,CSASLGQGYTEAFF,TGCAGTGCTAGTCTGGGACAGGGGTACACTGAAGCTTTCTTT
.,TRBD1,TRBJ1-2,TRBV5-1,CASSLEGAGGYGYTF,TGCGCCAGCAGCTTGGAAGGGGCAGGGGGTTATGGCTACACCTTC
.,.,TRBJ1-4,TRBV9,CASSVSLREKLFF,TGTGCCAGCAGCGTTTCCCTGCGCGAAAAACTGTTTTTT
.,TRBD2,TRBJ2-3,TRBV7-2,CASSNSGRAGTDTQYF,TGTGCCAGCAGCAATAGCGGGAGGGCCGGCACAGATACGCAGTATTTT
.,TRBD1,TRBJ2-5,TRBV23-1,CASCDRDRGWETQYF,TGCGCCAGCTGCGACCGGGACAGGGGGTGGGAGACCCAGTACTTC
.,TRBD2,TRBJ2-1,TRBV6-5,CASSPSGGAFNEQFF,TGTGCCAGCAGTCCTAGCGGGGGGGCTTTCAATGAGCAGTTCTTC
.,.,TRBJ1-6,TRBV3-1/TRBV3-2,CASRRTGSMNSPLHF,TGTGCCAGCAGACGAACAGGGTCTATGAATTCACCCCTCCACTTT
.,TRBD1,TRBJ2-1,TRBV5-6,CASSWGQGAYNEQFF,TGTGCCAGCAGCTGGGGACAGGGGGCCTACAATGAGCAGTTCTTC
.,TRBD1,TRBJ1-4,TRBV29-1,CSVDGTGNEKLFF,TGCAGCGTTGATGGGACAGGGAATGAAAAACTGTTTTTT
.,TRBD1,TRBJ1-2,TRBV2,CASSEGTGPYAF,TGTGCCAGCAGTGAGGGGACAGGTCCTTATGCCTTC
.,TRBD1,TRBJ2-7,TRBV5-1,CASSLEATGGGEQYF,TGCGCCAGCAGCCTGGAGGCGACAGGGGGCGGCGAGCAGTACTTC
.,TRBD2,TRBJ2-5,TRBV5-1,CASSLDGGAWETQYF,TGCGCCAGCAGCTTGGACGGGGGGGCCTGGGAGACCCAGTACTTC
.,.,TRBJ2-2,TRBV2,CASTVITGELFF,TGTGCCAGCACAGTAATCACCGGGGAGCTGTTTTTT
.,TRBD2,TRBJ2-1,TRBV7-9,CASSLVGGGSYNEQFF,TGTGCCAGCAGCTTAGTCGGCGGGGGATCCTACAATGAGCAGTTCTTC
.,TRBD1,TRBJ1-2,TRBV18,CASSPPGQGFGGYTF,TGTGCCAGCTCACCTCCGGGACAGGGCTTCGGGGGCTACACCTTC
.,.,TRBJ2-3,TRBV29-1,CSVVSGSSTDTQYF,TGCAGCGTTGTAAGCGGCTCTAGCACAGATACGCAGTATTTT
.,.,TRBJ1-6,TRBV19,CASSSTGLLSSYNSPLHF,TGTGCCAGTAGCTCGACGGGACTCCTGAGCTCCTATAATTCACCCCTCCACTTT
.,TRBD1,TRBJ2-7,TRBV30,CAWDPGTGGDEQYF,TGTGCCTGGGATCCCGGGACAGGGGGTGACGAGCAGTACTTC
.,TRBD2,TRBJ2-7,TRBV5-4,CASTPVGAGLAGVYEQYF,TGTGCCAGCACCCCGGTAGGAGCAGGACTAGCGGGAGTTTACGAGCAGTACTTC
few,TRBD2,TRBJ2-5,TRBV5-4,CASSDGTRRAETQYF,TGTGCCAGCAGCGATGGGACTAGGCGGGCGGAGACCCAGTACTTC
.,.,TRBJ2-7,TRBV5-1,CASSSAGFSYEQYF,TGCGCCAGCAGCTCAGCGGGCTTCTCCTACGAGCAGTACTTC
few,TRBD1,TRBJ1-4,TRBV9,CASSVDGQGLNEKLFF,TGTGCCAGCAGCGTAGACGGACAGGGACTTAATGAAAAACTGTTTTTT
few,.,TRBJ1-6,TRBV5-4,CASSLYQGMNSPLHF,TGTGCCAGCAGCTTGTATCAGGGGATGAACTCACCCCTCCACTTT
.,.,TRBJ2-5,TRBV7-9,CASSFEGPQETQYF,TGTGCCAGCAGCTTCGAGGGTCCCCAAGAGACCCAGTACTTC
.,.,TRBJ1-2,TRBV19,CASSIRADSNYYYGYTF,TGTGCCAGTAGTATCCGGGCCGACAGCAACTATTACTATGGCTACACCTTC
.,TRBD1,TRBJ2-7,TRBV28,CASSLKVYGQGFEQYF,TGTGCCAGCAGTTTAAAAGTTTATGGACAGGGTTTCGAGCAGTACTTC
.,.,TRBJ1-6,TRBV19,CASSIQSDSPLHF,TGTGCCAGTAGTATCCAAAGCGACTCACCCCTCCACTTT
.,TRBD2,TRBJ2-2,TRBV7-2,CASSLTSGRSGELFF,TGTGCCAGCAGCCTGACTAGCGGGAGATCCGGGGAGCTGTTTTTT
.,TRBD1,TRBJ1-5,TRBV10-3,CAISPGQGIYSNQPQHF,TGTGCCATCAGTCCGGGACAGGGGATTTATAGCAATCAGCCCCAGCATTTT
.,.,TRBJ2-7,TRBV7-9,CASSLGGSGVREQYF,TGTGCCAGCAGCTTAGGAGGTTCGGGAGTCCGCGAGCAGTACTTC
.,TRBD1,TRBJ1-5,TRBV29-1,CSASGTGGHQPQHF,TGCAGCGCATCCGGGACAGGGGGTCATCAGCCCCAGCATTTT
.,TRBD2,TRBJ2-1,TRBV5-8,CASSYGGYRRRGGSNEQFF,TGTGCCAGCAGCTATGGAGGGTATCGTCGGCGGGGGGGTTCCAATGAGCAGTTCTTC
.,TRBD1,TRBJ1-2,TRBV5-1,CASSLGDRSGYTF,TGCGCCAGCAGCTTGGGGGACAGGTCTGGCTACACCTTC
once,TRBD1,TRBJ1-1,TRBV12-5,CASGLTTGGLTEAFF,TGTGCTAGTGGTTTGACGACAGGGGGCTTAACTGAAGCTTTCTTT
.,TRBD1,TRBJ1-4,TRBV19,CASSNVGQGHEKLFF,TGTGCCAGTAGTAATGTGGGACAGGGGCATGAAAAACTGTTTTTT
.,.,TRBJ2-7,TRBV7-2,CASSLSRGGTTYEQYF,TGTGCCAGCAGCTTAAGCCGCGGGGGCACGACCTACGAGCAGTACTTC
.,.,TRBJ1-5,TRBV28,CASSSPDKDYNQPQHF,TGTGCCAGCAGTTCCCCGGACAAGGATTACAATCAGCCCCAGCATTTT
few,.,TRBJ1-4,TRBV27,CASSAYQGNEKLFF,TGTGCCAGCAGTGCCTACCAGGGTAATGAAAAACTGTTTTTT